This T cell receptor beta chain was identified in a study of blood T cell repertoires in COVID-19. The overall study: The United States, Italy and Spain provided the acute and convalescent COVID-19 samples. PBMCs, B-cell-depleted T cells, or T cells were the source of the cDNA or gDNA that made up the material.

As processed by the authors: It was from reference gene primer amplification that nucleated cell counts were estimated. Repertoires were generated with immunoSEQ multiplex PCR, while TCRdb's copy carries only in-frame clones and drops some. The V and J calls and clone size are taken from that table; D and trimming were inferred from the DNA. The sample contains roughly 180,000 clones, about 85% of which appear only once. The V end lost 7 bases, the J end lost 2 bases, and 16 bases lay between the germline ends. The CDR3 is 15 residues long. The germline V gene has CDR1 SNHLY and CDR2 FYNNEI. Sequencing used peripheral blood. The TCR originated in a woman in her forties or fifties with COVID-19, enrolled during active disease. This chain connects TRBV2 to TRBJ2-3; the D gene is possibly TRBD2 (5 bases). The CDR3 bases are TGTGCCAGCACCTCCGACTACGGATACACAGATACGCAGTATTTT. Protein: CASTSDYGYTDTQYF.